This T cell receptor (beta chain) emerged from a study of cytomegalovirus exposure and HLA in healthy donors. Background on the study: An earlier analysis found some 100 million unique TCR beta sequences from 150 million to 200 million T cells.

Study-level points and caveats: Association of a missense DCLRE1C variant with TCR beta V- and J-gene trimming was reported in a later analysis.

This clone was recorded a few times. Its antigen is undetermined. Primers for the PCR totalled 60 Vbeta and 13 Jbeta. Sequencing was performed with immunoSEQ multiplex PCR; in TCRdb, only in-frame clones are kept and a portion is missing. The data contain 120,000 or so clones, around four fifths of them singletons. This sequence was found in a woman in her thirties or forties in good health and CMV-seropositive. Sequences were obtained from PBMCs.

The CDR3 DNA is TGTGCCTGGAGTGTCTGGGACAGGACCACCGGGGAGCTGTTTTTT. Amino acid sequence: CAWSVWDRTTGELFF. The rearrangement links TRBV30 to TRBJ2-2; 8 nucleotides agree with TRBD1. Looked up from germline, CDR1 is GTSNPN and CDR2 is SVGIG (reference sequence). With V trimmed by 0 bases and J by 4 bases, 4 bases remained unmatched. The CDR3 extends over 15 amino acids.